This TCR beta chain was obtained from a study of T cells in tuberculosis. Overall study: Sequenced TCRs come from CD1B-GMM tetramer-binding T cells. Study results and limitations: Active tuberculosis TCR-alpha repertoires lay closer to GMM-specific TCRs than IGRA-negative controls, suggesting clonal expansion.

For this clone: Its specificity is not known.

Assay: immunoSEQ multiplex PCR; the TCRdb copy retains only in-frame clones and omits some. Counted here are 25,000 to 35,000 clones, 95% occurring once; the ten biggest clones make up about 2.2%. CDR1 and CDR2 (germline): SEHNR, FQNEAQ (reference sequence). Trimming cost V 5 bases and J 4 bases; bases outside gene matches: 8. The CDR3 totals 15 residues. The chain combines TRBV7-9 with TRBJ1-1, with 9 bases lining up with TRBD1. Sequencing was carried out using PBMCs. The sequence was obtained from a donor between 10 and 35 years old with latent tuberculosis or without tuberculosis infection. The CDR3 loop is CASSKGQGGSTEAFF. CDR3 sequence (DNA): TGTGCCAGCAGCAAGGGACAGGGAGGATCCACTGAAGCTTTCTTT.